This TCR beta chain emerged from a study of T cells expressing NK-cell markers. This CDR3 contains 15 residues. Germline V gene sequence: CDR1 ENHRY, CDR2 SYGVKD. TCRdb re-called the 5' RACE reads and gives one entry per CDR3 protein, without DNA. Across about 260,000 distinct CDR3 sequences, the top ten clones capture about 0.39% of the sample. This sequence joins TRBV10-3 and TRBJ2-6; TCRdb's assignment of TRBD1 cannot be checked, as there is no DNA. This clonotype was obtained from a man in his late teens or twenties in good health. The sequencing input was blood T cells: a sorted CD56 or NKG2C T cell subset, CD4+ or CD8+ T cells, or bulk PBMC T cells (not recorded which). CDR3 protein: CAISEGGRGANVLTF.